The present T cell receptor beta chain was sequenced within a study of beta chain features in type 1 diabetes. Notes on this clone: The antigen is not known.

The study reverse transcribed the entire isolated RNA, so it sequenced expressed TCRB transcripts. Generated by immunoSEQ multiplex PCR, the TCRdb table keeps only in-frame clones and is missing some. The table records about 330,000 clones, 9.5% to 11% of them present only once. This CDR3 spans 15 amino acids. From germline, CDR1 is SGDLS and CDR2 YYNGEE. V was clipped by 1 base and J by 4 bases; unmatched bases: 5. Study-level points and caveats: The analysis here could not establish whether HLA type shapes TCRB rearrangement.

This sequence joins TRBV9 and TRBJ1-5; TRBD1 matches at 7 bases. The receptor's source is a woman in her twenties or thirties in good health. Sequencing was done on a sample of naive CD4+ T cells from blood. Here the CDR3 reads CASSVSGTENQPQHF. The CDR3 nucleotides read TGTGCCAGCAGCGTATCGGGGACAGAGAATCAGCCCCAGCATTTT.